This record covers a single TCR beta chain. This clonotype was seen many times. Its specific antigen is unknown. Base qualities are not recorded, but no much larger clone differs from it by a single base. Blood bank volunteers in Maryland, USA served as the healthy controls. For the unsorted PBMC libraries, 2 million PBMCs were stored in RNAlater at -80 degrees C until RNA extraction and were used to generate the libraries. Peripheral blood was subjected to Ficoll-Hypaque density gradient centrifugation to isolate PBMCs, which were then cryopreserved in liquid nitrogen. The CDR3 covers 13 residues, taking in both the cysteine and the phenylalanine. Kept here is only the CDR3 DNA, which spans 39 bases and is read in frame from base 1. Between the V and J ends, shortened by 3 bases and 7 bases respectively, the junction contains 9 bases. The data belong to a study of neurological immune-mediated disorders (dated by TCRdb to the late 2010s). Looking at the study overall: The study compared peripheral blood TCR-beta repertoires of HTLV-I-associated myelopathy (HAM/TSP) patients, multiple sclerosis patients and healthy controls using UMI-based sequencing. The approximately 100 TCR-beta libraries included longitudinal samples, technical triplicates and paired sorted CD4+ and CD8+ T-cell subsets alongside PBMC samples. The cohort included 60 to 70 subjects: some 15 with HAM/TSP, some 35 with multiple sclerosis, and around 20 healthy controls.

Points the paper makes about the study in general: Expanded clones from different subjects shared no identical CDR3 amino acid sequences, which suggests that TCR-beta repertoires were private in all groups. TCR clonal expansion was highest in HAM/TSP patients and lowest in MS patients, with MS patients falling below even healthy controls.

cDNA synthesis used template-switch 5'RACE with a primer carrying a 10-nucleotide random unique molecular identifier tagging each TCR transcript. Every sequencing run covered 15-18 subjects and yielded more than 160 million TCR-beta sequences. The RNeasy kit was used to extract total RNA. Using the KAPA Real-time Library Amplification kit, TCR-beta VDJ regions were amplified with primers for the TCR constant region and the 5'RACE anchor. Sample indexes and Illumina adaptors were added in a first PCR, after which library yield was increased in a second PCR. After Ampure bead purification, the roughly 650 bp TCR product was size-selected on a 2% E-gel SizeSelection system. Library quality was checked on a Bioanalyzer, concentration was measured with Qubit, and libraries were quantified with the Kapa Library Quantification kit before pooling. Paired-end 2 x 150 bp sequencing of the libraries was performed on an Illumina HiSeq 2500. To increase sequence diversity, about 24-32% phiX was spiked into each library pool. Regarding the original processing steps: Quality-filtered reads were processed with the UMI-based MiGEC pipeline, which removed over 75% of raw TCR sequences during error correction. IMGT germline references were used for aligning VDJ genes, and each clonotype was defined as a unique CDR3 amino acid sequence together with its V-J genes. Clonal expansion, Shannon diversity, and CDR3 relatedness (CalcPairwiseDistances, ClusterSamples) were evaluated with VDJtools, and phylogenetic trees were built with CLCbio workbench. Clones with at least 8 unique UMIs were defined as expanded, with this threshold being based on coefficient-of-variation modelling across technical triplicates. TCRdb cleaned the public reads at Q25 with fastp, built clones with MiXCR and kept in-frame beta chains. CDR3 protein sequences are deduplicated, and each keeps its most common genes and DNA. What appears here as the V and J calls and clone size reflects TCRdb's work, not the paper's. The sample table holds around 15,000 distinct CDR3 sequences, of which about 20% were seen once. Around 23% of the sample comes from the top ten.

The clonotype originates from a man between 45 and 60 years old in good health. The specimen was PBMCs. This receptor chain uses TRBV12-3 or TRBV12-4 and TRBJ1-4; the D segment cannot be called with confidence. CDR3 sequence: CASSLASVEKLFF. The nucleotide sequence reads TGTGCCAGCAGTTTGGCATCGGTTGAAAAACTGTTTTTT.